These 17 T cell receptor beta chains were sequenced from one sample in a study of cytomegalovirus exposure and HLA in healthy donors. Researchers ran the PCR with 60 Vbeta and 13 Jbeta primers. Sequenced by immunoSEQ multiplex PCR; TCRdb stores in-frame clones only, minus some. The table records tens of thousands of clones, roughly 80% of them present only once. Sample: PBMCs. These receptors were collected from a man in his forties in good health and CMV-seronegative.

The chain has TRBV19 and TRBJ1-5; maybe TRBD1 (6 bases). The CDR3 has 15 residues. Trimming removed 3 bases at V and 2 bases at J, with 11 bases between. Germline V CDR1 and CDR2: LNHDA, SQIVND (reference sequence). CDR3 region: CASSIGGLGNQPQHF. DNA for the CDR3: TGTGCCAGTAGTATCGGGGGGCTAGGCAATCAGCCCCAGCATTTT. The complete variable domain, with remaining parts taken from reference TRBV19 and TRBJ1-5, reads DGGITQSPKYLFRKEGQNVTLSCEQNLNHDAMYWYRQDPGQGLRLIYYSQIVNDFQKGDIAEGYSVSREKKESFPLTVTSAQKNPTAFYLCASSIGGLGNQPQHFGDGTRLSIL.

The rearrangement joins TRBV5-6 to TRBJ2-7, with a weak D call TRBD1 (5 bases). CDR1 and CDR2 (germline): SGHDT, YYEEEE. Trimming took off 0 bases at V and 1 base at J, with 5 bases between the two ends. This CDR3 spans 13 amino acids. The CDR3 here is CASSLGQSYEQYF. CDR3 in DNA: TGTGCCAGCAGCTTGGGACAGTCCTACGAGCAGTACTTC. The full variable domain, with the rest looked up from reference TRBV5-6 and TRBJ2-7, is DAGVTQSPTHLIKTRGQQVTLRCSPKSGHDTVSWYQQALGQGPQFIFQYYEEEERQRGNFPDRFSGHQFPNYSSELNVNALLLGDSALYLCASSLGQSYEQYFGPGTRLTVT.

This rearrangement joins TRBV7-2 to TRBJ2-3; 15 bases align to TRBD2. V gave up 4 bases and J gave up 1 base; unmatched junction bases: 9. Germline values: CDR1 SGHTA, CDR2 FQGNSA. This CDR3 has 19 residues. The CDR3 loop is CASSSLGLAGGPGTDTQYF. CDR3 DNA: TGTGCCAGCAGCTCCCTAGGACTAGCGGGAGGGCCGGGCACAGATACGCAGTATTTT.

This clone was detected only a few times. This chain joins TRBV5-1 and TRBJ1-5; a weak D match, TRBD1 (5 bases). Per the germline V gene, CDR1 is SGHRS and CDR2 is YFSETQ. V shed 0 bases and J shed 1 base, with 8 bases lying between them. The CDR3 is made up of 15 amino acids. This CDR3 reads CASSLDGGSNQPQHF. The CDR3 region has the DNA TGCGCCAGCAGCTTGGATGGGGGGAGCAATCAGCCCCAGCATTTT.

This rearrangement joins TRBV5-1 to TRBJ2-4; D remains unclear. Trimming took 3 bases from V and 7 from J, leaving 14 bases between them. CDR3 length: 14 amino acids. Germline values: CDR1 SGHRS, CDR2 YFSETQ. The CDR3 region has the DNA TGCGCCAGCAGCTCCGGTCGAGAAACGAACATTCAGTACTTC. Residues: CASSSGRETNIQYF.

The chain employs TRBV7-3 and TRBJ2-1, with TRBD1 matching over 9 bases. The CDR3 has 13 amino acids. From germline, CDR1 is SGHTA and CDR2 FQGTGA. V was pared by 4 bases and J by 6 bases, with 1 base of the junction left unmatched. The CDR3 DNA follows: TGTGCCAGCAGCTGGGACAGGGTCAATGAGCAGTTCTTC. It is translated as CASSWDRVNEQFF. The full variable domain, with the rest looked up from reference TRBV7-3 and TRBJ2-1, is GAGVSQTPSNKVTEKGKYVELRCDPISGHTALYWYRQSLGQGPEFLIYFQGTGAADDSGLPNDRFFAVRPEGSVSTLKIQRTERGDSAVYLCASSWDRVNEQFFGPGTRLTVL.

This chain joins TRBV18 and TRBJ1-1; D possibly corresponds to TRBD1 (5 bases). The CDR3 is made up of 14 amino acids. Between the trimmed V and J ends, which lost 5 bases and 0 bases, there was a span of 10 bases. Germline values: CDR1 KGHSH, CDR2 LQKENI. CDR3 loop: CASSAGRLNTEAFF. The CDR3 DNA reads TGTGCCAGCTCAGCGGGACGTTTGAACACTGAAGCTTTCTTT.

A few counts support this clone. For the CDR3, the DNA is TGTGCCAGCAGCCTAAGGACTGGGGAGACCCAGTACTTC. As protein: CASSLRTGETQYF. This chain uses TRBV11-3 with TRBJ2-5; tentatively, D is TRBD2 (5 bases). CDR3 length equals 13 residues. V was shortened by 5 bases and J by 5 bases, with 12 bases between the two germline ends. The germline gives CDR1 SGHNT, CDR2 YENEEA.

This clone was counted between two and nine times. CDR3 loop: CASSLGLGQGNSPLHF. The CDR3 nucleotides are TGCGCCAGCAGCTTGGGACTTGGACAGGGGAATTCACCCCTCCACTTT. This rearrangement joins TRBV5-1 to TRBJ1-6; 9 bases match TRBD1. Per the germline V gene, CDR1 is SGHRS and CDR2 is YFSETQ. Trimming at V came to 0 bases and at J to 7 bases, leaving 5 bases not matched to a gene. The CDR3 has 16 amino acids.

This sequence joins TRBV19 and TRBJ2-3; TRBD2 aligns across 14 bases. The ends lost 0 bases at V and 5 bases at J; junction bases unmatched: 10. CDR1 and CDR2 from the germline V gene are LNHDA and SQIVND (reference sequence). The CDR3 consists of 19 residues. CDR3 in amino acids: CASSIDGGTSGSTRDTQYF. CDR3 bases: TGTGCCAGTAGTATAGATGGAGGGACTAGCGGGAGTACGCGAGATACGCAGTATTTT.

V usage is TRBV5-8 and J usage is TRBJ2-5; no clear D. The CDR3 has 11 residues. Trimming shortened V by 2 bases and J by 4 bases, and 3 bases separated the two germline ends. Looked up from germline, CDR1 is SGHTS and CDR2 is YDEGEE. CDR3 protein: CASSFRETQYF. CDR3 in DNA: TGTGCCAGCAGCTTTCGAGAGACCCAGTACTTC.

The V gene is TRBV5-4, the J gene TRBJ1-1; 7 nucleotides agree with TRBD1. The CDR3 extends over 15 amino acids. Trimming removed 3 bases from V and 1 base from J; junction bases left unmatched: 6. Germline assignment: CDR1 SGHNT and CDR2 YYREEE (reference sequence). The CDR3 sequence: CASSSQGQPNTEAFF. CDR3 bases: TGTGCCAGCAGCTCTCAGGGACAGCCGAACACTGAAGCTTTCTTT.

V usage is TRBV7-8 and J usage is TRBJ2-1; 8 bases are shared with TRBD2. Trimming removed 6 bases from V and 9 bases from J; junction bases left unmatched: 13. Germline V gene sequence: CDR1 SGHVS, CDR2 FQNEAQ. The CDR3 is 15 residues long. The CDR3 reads CASSSTGLAQGEQFF. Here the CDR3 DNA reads TGTGCCAGCAGTTCCACTGGACTAGCTCAGGGTGAGCAGTTCTTC.

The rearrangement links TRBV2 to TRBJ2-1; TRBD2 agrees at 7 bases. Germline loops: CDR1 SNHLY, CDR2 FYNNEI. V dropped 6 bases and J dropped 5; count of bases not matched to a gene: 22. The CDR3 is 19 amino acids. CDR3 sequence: CASSLSDPFDSGKHNEQFF. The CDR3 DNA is TGTGCCAGCAGCCTCTCGGACCCTTTTGACAGCGGGAAGCACAATGAGCAGTTCTTC.

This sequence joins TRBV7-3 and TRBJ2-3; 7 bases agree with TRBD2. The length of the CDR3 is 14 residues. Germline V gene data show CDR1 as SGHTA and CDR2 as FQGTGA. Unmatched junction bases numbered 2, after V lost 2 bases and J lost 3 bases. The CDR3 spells CASSLGLVTDTQYF. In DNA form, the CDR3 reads TGTGCCAGCAGCTTAGGACTAGTTACAGATACGCAGTATTTT.

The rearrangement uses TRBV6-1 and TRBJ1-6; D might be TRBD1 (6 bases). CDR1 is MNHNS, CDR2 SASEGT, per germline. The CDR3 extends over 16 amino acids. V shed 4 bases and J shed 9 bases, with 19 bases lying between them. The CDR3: CASSGPWAGAGSPLHF. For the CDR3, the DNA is TGTGCCAGCAGTGGTCCGTGGGCGGGGGCCGGTTCACCCCTCCACTTT.

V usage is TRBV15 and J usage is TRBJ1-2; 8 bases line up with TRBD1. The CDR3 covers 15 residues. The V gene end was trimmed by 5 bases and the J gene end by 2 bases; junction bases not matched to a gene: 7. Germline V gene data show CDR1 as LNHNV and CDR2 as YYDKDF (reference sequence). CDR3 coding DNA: TGTGCCACCAGCTTCCGGACAGGGACCAACTATGGCTACACCTTC. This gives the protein CATSFRTGTNYGYTF.